The 23 T cell receptor beta chains reported below all come from one sample, sequenced in a study of Graves' ophthalmopathy and Graves' hyperthyroidism. Amplified TCR beta CDR3 regions were obtained using RNA transcripts as template. HTBI-primed RT-PCR formed the first round, and a multiplex PCR formed the second. TCRdb fed the multiplex PCR reads into MiXCR, producing one record per CDR3 protein. There are roughly 600,000 distinct CDR3 sequences in the sample; about two fifths occur only once, and about 4% lies in the top ten. The source material was peripheral blood or thyroid tissue (not recorded which). The receptors were gathered from an adult man with Graves' hyperthyroidism.

The chain employs TRBV3-1 and TRBJ1-1; perhaps TRBD1 as D (6 bases). The V end was cut by 1 base, the J end by 4 bases, with 13 bases between. This CDR3 is built from 15 residues. The V gene's germline CDR1 is LGHDT and CDR2 YNNKEL (reference sequence). CDR3 sequence: CASSQVWGGLTEAFF. Here the CDR3 DNA reads TGTGCCAGCAGCCAAGTCTGGGGGGGGCTCACTGAAGCTTTCTTT.

This clonotype was seen many times. V is TRBV20-1 and J is TRBJ1-6; 7 nucleotides line up with TRBD1. The trim removed 1 base at V and 7 bases at J, leaving 7 bases unmatched. In germline, CDR1 is DFQATT, CDR2 SNEGSKA (reference sequence). This CDR3 comprises 15 residues. As DNA, the CDR3 is TGCAGTGCTAGAGGGACACAGGGGTACAATTCACCCCTCCACTTT. Amino acid sequence: CSARGTQGYNSPLHF.

This clonotype was recorded at least ten times. In DNA form, the CDR3 reads TGCAGCGTTGAAGATGGGAGTGAAGCTTTCTTT. Protein: CSVEDGSEAFF. The chain employs TRBV29-1 and TRBJ1-1, with no clear D. Per the germline V gene, CDR1 is SQVTM and CDR2 is ANQGSEA. CDR3 length: 11 residues. V was pared by 0 bases and J by 7 bases, with 6 bases between.

V usage is TRBV7-9 and J usage is TRBJ2-7; the D is unclear. The J call may be in error: the DNA end matches TRBJ2-1 better. The CDR3 length is 13 residues. Germline CDR1 reads SEHNR; CDR2 reads FQNEAQ (reference sequence). The CDR3 is CASSPHHGREQFF. CDR3 sequence (DNA): TGTGCCAGCAGCCCACACCACGGCCGTGAGCAGTTCTTC.

This clonotype has ten or more counts. This rearrangement joins TRBV5-1 to TRBJ1-2; D gene uncertain. Trimming stripped 4 bases from V and 6 bases from J, with 16 bases between. The CDR3 consists of 14 residues. CDR1 is SGHRS, CDR2 YFSETQ, per germline. CDR3 sequence: CASSPRIKGHGYTF. CDR3 nucleotides: TGCGCCAGCAGCCCTCGGATTAAAGGCCATGGCTACACCTTC.

To note about this clonotype: A much larger clone lies a single base off, so this may be a read error. The chain has TRBV19 and TRBJ1-4; D gene ambiguous. CDR1 is LNHDA and CDR2 is SQIVND in the germline V gene (reference sequence). The CDR3 consists of 12 residues. CDR3 protein: CASSMLGENLFF. CDR3 DNA: TGTGCCAGTAGTATGCTCGGGGAAAACCTGTTTTTT.

The chain links TRBV7-9 to TRBJ1-1; no firm D call. The CDR3 spans 13 residues. Between the trimmed V and J ends, which lost 10 bases and 1 base, there was a span of 13 bases. The V gene's germline CDR1 is SEHNR and CDR2 FQNEAQ (reference sequence). The CDR3 region is CATTTSGNTEAFF. The CDR3, as DNA: TGTGCCACAACGACTAGCGGGAACACTGAAGCTTTCTTT.

This clonotype showed up just once. The chain employs TRBV7-9 and TRBJ2-1; the D is unclear. Trimming removed 5 bases at V and 9 bases at J, with 11 bases between. CDR3 length: 12 residues. Germline CDR1 is SEHNR and CDR2 is FQNEAQ (reference sequence). The CDR3 DNA reads as TGTGCCAGCAGCCAAAAGGGTGTTGAGCAGTTCTTC. Its translation is CASSQKGVEQFF. Variable domain in full (rest from reference TRBV7-9 and TRBJ2-1): DTGVSQNPRHKITKRGQNVTFRCDPISEHNRLYWYRQTLGQGPEFLTYFQNEAQLEKSRLLSDRFSAERPKGSFSTLEIQRTEQGDSAMYLCASSQKGVEQFFGPGTRLTVL.

With regard to this clonotype: A single base separates this from a much larger clone, so it may be a read error. The CDR3 region has the DNA TGTGCCGGCAGCTTATCGCAGGGCTACGAGCAGTACTTC. Translating gives CAGSLSQGYEQYF. The chain links TRBV7-2 to TRBJ2-7; possible D gene TRBD1, 5 bases. The CDR3 has 13 amino acids. The germline CDR1 and CDR2 sequences are SGHTA and FQGNSA.

This clonotype was recorded at least ten times. The chain employs TRBV11-2 and TRBJ1-1; D is unresolved. The CDR3 spans 13 residues. CDR1 is SGHAT and CDR2 is FQNNGV in the germline V gene. V shed 4 bases and J shed 11 bases, with 17 bases lying between them. The CDR3 reads CASSSPSQAQAFF. DNA of the CDR3: TGTGCCAGCAGCTCGCCATCCCAGGCGCAGGCTTTCTTT.

This clonotype was counted many times. V is TRBV7-2 and J is TRBJ2-5; 9 bases agree with TRBD2. V lost 0 bases to trimming and J lost 1 base; unmatched junction nucleotides: 3. This CDR3 has 16 amino acids. CDR1 and CDR2 from the germline V gene are SGHTA and FQGNSA. CDR3: CASSLARGGGQETQYF. The CDR3 bases are TGTGCCAGCAGCTTAGCGCGCGGGGGGGGCCAAGAGACCCAGTACTTC.

About this clonotype itself: One base away lies a much larger clone, so this may be a sequencing read error. The chain uses TRBV3-1 and TRBJ2-7; D call uncertain. CDR1 is LGHDT, CDR2 YNNKEL, per germline (reference sequence). The V end lost 0 bases, the J end lost 6 bases, and 9 bases lay between the germline ends. This CDR3 spans 13 amino acids. The chain's CDR3 is CASSQEAACEQYF. CDR3 DNA: TGTGCCAGCAGCCAAGAAGCAGCCTGCGAGCAGTACTTC.

In this sample, this clonotype turned up many times. The chain carries TRBV7-9 and TRBJ1-6; 8 bases match TRBD1. Losses at the gene ends were 3 bases for V and 8 bases for J; bases not matched to a gene: 3. The CDR3 is made up of 14 amino acids. Germline V lookup: CDR1 SEHNR, CDR2 FQNEAQ (reference sequence). Here the CDR3 reads CASSFQGADSPLHF. CDR3 nucleotide sequence: TGTGCCAGCAGCTTCCAGGGGGCGGATTCACCCCTCCACTTT.

This clonotype was observed a few times. CDR3: CASSIPGPRNTEAFF. CDR3 DNA sequence: TGTGCCAGCAGTATCCCGGGACCGAGGAACACTGAAGCTTTCTTT. The chain links TRBV6-5 to TRBJ1-1; perhaps TRBD1 as D (5 bases). The V end lost 5 bases, the J end lost 1 base, and 14 bases lay between the germline ends. This CDR3 spans 15 amino acids. The germline gives CDR1 MNHEY, CDR2 SVGAGI.

Ten or more counts support this clonotype. The J gene is TRBJ1-4, the V gene TRBV7-9, with 9 bases lining up with TRBD1. J lost 6 bases, V lost 1 base, and 3 bases had no gene match. The CDR3 is 15 residues long. CDR1 is SEHNR, CDR2 FQNEAQ, per germline (reference sequence). This CDR3 is CASSLEQGADEKLFF. The CDR3 DNA reads as TGTGCCAGCAGCTTAGAACAGGGGGCCGATGAAAAACTGTTTTTT.

This clonotype was observed many times. A read error is possible here, since a much larger clone lies one base away. The genes are TRBV6-1 and TRBJ1-2; TRBD1 matches 8 bases. Germline V gives CDR1 MNHNS, CDR2 SASEGT. CDR3 length equals 13 residues. V shed 4 bases and J 4 bases; nucleotides not matched to a gene: 2. CDR3 protein: CASSGTGSYGYTF. DNA for the CDR3: TGTGCCAGCAGTGGGACAGGGAGCTATGGCTACACCTTC.

This clonotype was detected many times. The V and J genes are TRBV7-8 and TRBJ1-3, with unresolved D. Germline assignment: CDR1 SGHVS and CDR2 FQNEAQ. V shed 1 base and J shed 2 bases, with 6 bases lying between them. This CDR3 spans 14 amino acids. CDR3 bases: TGTGCCAGCAGCTTAGAGTCACCTGGAAACACCATATATTTT. Protein sequence: CASSLESPGNTIYF.

This clonotype was seen more than once but under ten times. V usage is TRBV6-1 and J usage is TRBJ1-5, with D perhaps TRBD1 (6 bases). Germline V gene sequence: CDR1 MNHNS, CDR2 SASEGT. V dropped 8 bases and J dropped 4 bases, with 15 bases sitting between them. The CDR3 runs 14 residues. The CDR3 is CASRRGGGNQPQHF. CDR3 DNA sequence: TGTGCCAGCCGCCGGGGGGGCGGGAATCAGCCCCAGCATTTT.

This clonotype showed up just a few times. J is TRBJ2-7 and V is TRBV2; TRBD1 agrees at 7 bases. The CDR3 contains 13 residues. The germline V gene has CDR1 SNHLY and CDR2 FYNNEI. V trimming: 6 bases; J trimming: 4 bases; junction bases outside the gene matches: 6. The CDR3 DNA sequence: TGTGCCAGCAGACCACAGGGGCGTTACGAGCAGTACTTC. Translated: CASRPQGRYEQYF.

The genes are TRBV10-3 and TRBJ1-2, with 7 bases that match TRBD1. The CDR3 covers 14 residues. Per the germline V gene, CDR1 is ENHRY and CDR2 is SYGVKD. V lost 5 bases to trimming and J lost 0 bases; unmatched junction nucleotides: 3. The CDR3: CAISTGTANYGYTF. The CDR3, as DNA: TGTGCCATCAGTACCGGGACAGCTAACTATGGCTACACCTTC.

This clonotype has ten or more counts. V gene TRBV4-1 combines with J gene TRBJ2-7; perhaps TRBD2 as D (6 bases). Trimming left V 0 bases short and J 7 bases short, with 16 bases between. This CDR3 spans 15 amino acids. Germline assignment: CDR1 MGHRA and CDR2 YSYEKL. The CDR3 is CASSQEASEINEQYF. The CDR3 DNA reads as TGCGCCAGCAGCCAAGAGGCTAGCGAGATCAATGAGCAGTACTTC.

In this sample, this clonotype turned up a few times. The chain employs TRBV4-2 and TRBJ2-5, with D unclear. This CDR3 contains 14 residues. CDR1 LGHNA and CDR2 YNFKEQ come from the germline V gene. Trimming took 1 base from V and 2 from J, leaving 8 bases between them. The CDR3 protein is CASSQVGSQETQYF. In DNA, the CDR3 is TGTGCCAGCAGCCAAGTTGGTAGTCAAGAGACCCAGTACTTC.

There are many counts of this clonotype. The chain couples TRBV19 to TRBJ2-7; TRBD1 matches at 7 bases. The V segment lost 4 bases and the J segment 4 bases; nucleotides outside the gene matches: 4. The length of the CDR3 is 13 residues. Per the germline V gene, CDR1 is LNHDA and CDR2 is SQIVND (reference sequence). The CDR3 DNA follows: TGTGCCAGTAGTACCCAGGGGGAATACGAGCAGTACTTC. Translating it yields CASSTQGEYEQYF.